The 2 T cell receptor beta chains given below trace back to one sample, sequenced in a study of blood T cells in healthy people across ages. A second PCR of about 7 to 11 cycles used a sample-barcoded 5' primer and a J-beta primer mix. MiXCR was run by TCRdb on the 5' RACE reads, yielding one entry per CDR3 protein. The data show some 710,000 distinct CDR3 sequences, with roughly 46% seen just once and about a sixth held by the top ten. The sample taken for sequencing was blood. The receptors stem from a man aged 80 or over in good health.

The rearrangement joins TRBV5-1 to TRBJ2-3; no definite D call. The CDR3 covers 14 residues. V was pared by 4 bases and J by 2 bases, with 11 bases between. Germline V gene data show CDR1 as SGHRS and CDR2 as YFSETQ. CDR3 nucleotides: TGCGCCAGCAGCCTCTGGCGGAACACAGATACGCAGTATTTT. Protein sequence: CASSLWRNTDTQYF.

V is TRBV4-2 and J is TRBJ2-1; possibly TRBD2 for D (6 bases). The V gene's germline CDR1 is LGHNA and CDR2 YNFKEQ. V lost 0 bases and J 7 bases, leaving 19 bases between the germline ends. The CDR3 totals 17 residues. Here the CDR3 reads CASSQERLGLGENEQFF. The DNA for the CDR3 is TGTGCCAGCAGCCAAGAAAGACTAGGGTTGGGGGAAAATGAGCAGTTCTTC.